This T cell receptor (beta chain) was obtained from a study of identical twins (dated by TCRdb to 2016 to 2017). About the study as a whole: TCR alpha and beta repertoires from monozygotic twins, unrelated adults of various ages and cord blood were deep-sequenced to test whether fetal clonotypes persist. To rule out contamination, replicate twin experiments were performed at different times with different library preparation protocols.

Here is what the overall study found, with its caveats: A weaker excess of twin sharing was found in beta out-of-frame sequences because the signal-to-noise ratio was lowered by fewer shared sequences. Compared with coincidental sharing between unrelated individuals, out-of-frame TCR alpha sequences shared between twins showed an excess of sequences with low generation probability. Because the same donors could not be followed over many years, conclusions were based on cross-sectional statistical analysis. Fewer insertions were carried by abundant cord blood beta clonotypes; a weaker similar trend was observed in young adult naive repertoires, while no such trend was observed in memory repertoires. In monozygotic twins, out-of-frame TCR alpha sharing was systematically underestimated by recombination models, although the models agreed with sharing between unrelated individuals. Invariant T cells such as MAIT and iNKT could partly confound zero-insertion analyses, although diverse VJ usage argued against such confounding for most clonotypes.

Preparation of the library involved 5' RACE. The sequencer was an Illumina HiSeq 2000. A universal primer binding site was introduced by template switching, and a unique molecular identifier was present in the final cDNA, enabling accurate counting of TCR cDNA molecules. Specific primers in the conserved constant-segment region were used to synthesize first-strand cDNA for TCR alpha and beta chains. To control for contamination, every cDNA library carried two barcodes: a SMART-Mk sample barcode plus Illumina barcodes. TruSeq adapter sequences and Illumina sample barcodes were added in two successive PCR steps. The Illumina HiSeq platform was used with custom primers to sequence TCR alpha and beta cDNA libraries. The source study handled its data this way. Unique molecular identifiers were extracted from raw reads with MiGEC, and CDR3 positions were determined with MiXCR. Recombination models were inferred per individual with the repgenHMM and IGoR tools using an EM algorithm. The tcR package in R was used for shared clonotype analysis, with sharing normalized by the product of cloneset sizes. Out-of-frame nonproductive sequences were analyzed to study raw recombination free of thymic and clonal selection effects. TCRdb passed the public sequencing reads through fastp at Q25 and MiXCR, retaining productive beta sequences. Rows merge per CDR3 protein into single entries with the most common DNA and genes. TCRdb, not the authors, supplied the V and J calls. This sample lists 540,000 or so distinct CDR3 sequences; about 22% were detected once. Approximately 0.5% of the sample lies in the top ten.

Every donor was a healthy Caucasian. Three pairs of female monozygotic twins, all aged about 18 to 29 years, made up the twin cohort. Positive isolation kits from Invitrogen were used to isolate the CD4+ and CD8+ T cell populations. Looking up the germline V gene yields CDR1 MNHEY and CDR2 SVGEGT. From cysteine to phenylalanine, the CDR3 is 15 amino acids long. Just CDR3 DNA is preserved here, 45 bases in frame from base 1. The V and J ends are trimmed by 4 bases and 3 bases, leaving 13 bases between them. To note about this clonotype: The antigen this receptor binds is unknown. No base quality information exists; no much larger clone differs at one position.

These same data were also listed under a study on yellow fever vaccine responses in identical twins. As the second publication notes: The authors reported that the T cell response to vaccination in identical twins appeared partly convergent and partly personalized. The study precisely tracked vaccine-responding T cell clones in identical twins.

Sequencing was done on a sample of CD4+ T cells sorted from blood. The sequence was obtained from a woman younger than 30 in good health. The sequence links TRBV6-2 or TRBV6-3 to TRBJ1-5; the D gene is perhaps TRBD1, on 5 matching bases. The CDR3 sequence is CASSSMGDVNQPQHF. The DNA sequence follows: TGTGCCAGCAGTTCGATGGGGGATGTCAATCAGCCCCAGCATTTT.